This TCR beta chain was sequenced for a study of cytomegalovirus exposure and HLA in healthy donors (dated by TCRdb to the late 2010s). In the study overall: In an earlier analysis of under 750 of the donors, approximately 300 Gb of sequence data and 90 million to 120 million unique TCR beta sequences from about 179 million T cells were reported. Of the roughly 400 genotyped donors, more than 75% were placed in the genetic ancestry cluster associated with self-reported Caucasian donors. A handful of DR-DQ haplotypes were handled as single units for association and clustering because linkage in the cohort was strong. Donor age, sex, ethnicity and CMV serostatus were collected together with the repertoire data. Besides the first cohort of roughly 640 subjects, a separate validation cohort made up of 120 different subjects was used. All discovery cohort repertoires had been generated using a single sequencing platform. The study was designed to test whether signatures of past pathogen exposure could be identified by cataloging public T cell receptors. The number of typed donors differed by locus: about 620-640 for A, B, C, DRB1 and DQB1; some 500 for DQA1; approximately 600 for DPA1; and some 470 for DPB1. In a later analysis, previously published TCR beta repertoires from 500 to 750 donors were re-analyzed and high-resolution HLA genotyping was added so that TCR occurrence patterns could be studied. An early release that covered approximately 600 HLA-typed donors contained approximately 300 gigabases of sequencing data and 75 million to 100 million unique TCR sequences. HLA typing included class I and class II loci at four-digit resolution. To decide whether each TCR beta V gene segment behaved as functional or pseudogenic, an earlier analysis of 587 of the donors relied on high-throughput TCR beta sequencing. Genome-wide SNP genotypes for about three fifths of the 666 donors were used in a later genetic analysis, which treated that subset as a discovery cohort. To predict cytomegalovirus infection status, the study combined high-throughput TCR immunosequencing, statistical association of individual TCRs with disease status, and machine learning. The later analysis used no new phenotypic data to find candidate immune exposures, relying instead on TCR beta sequences and their occurrence across donors. On average, around 240,000 unique TCR beta nucleotide sequences were sequenced per donor among some 420 genotyped donors of the cohort, with 15% to 20% of those sequences being non-productive. The T cell repertoires of around 730 subjects were profiled by immunosequencing and related to cytomegalovirus serostatus. Summary of the overall study and its limitations: An earlier analysis of 587 of the donors showed that most TCR beta V segments appeared in productive rearrangements either about 87% or about 30% of the time, which broadly matched IMGT annotations. Some IMGT-functional V segments, including TRBV6-2 and TRBV6-3, could not be told apart with the 87-base-pair reads, so those segments were excluded. Linkage disequilibrium might explain the correlated functional status among segregating V segments, but an unknown experimental factor could not be ruled out. A further reported finding was that TCR beta sequences accurately predicted the HLA-A and HLA-B alleles for most subjects in the first cohort. A later analysis found that HLA-associated TCR beta chains were more clonally expanded and had lower generation probabilities than equally common non-associated chains. A later analysis found that TCR association rates varied across HLA loci, with DRB1 alleles showing the most associated TCRs and HLA-C alleles the fewest. The sequencing pipeline was judged likely to have produced a cluster of highly shared sequence variants as a technical artifact. The earlier analysis of approximately 560 of the donors excluded 15 to 20 rarely observed V segments, including chromosome 9 orphons, because counts were too low. At a false discovery rate of 0.05, a later analysis linked 16,951 TCR beta sequences to specific HLA alleles. Compared with the roughly 700-donor mean, donors in an Asian-associated ancestry cluster had fewer N-insertions in productive TCRs, according to a later genetic analysis. A later analysis found that most CMV-associated TCR beta chains appeared HLA-restricted, with HLA associations seemingly driven largely by CMV exposure. The authors suggested that the approach could potentially be generalized to other disease states and immunological phenotypes. A total of around 150 TCR beta chains were listed by the study as associated with cytomegalovirus. In both the original and validation cohorts, the classifier was reported to diagnose cytomegalovirus status with high specificity and sensitivity. Only TCR beta chains were sequenced in this cohort, and the absence of alpha or paired-chain data limited detectable features. The only immune exposure information available for the cohort was CMV serostatus. A few of the identified cytomegalovirus-associated TCR beta chains were confirmed in vitro to be specific for cytomegalovirus antigens. Roughly uniform sequencing depth across donors was assumed in presence/absence analyses, although this assumption may not hold. In a later genetic analysis, a missense DCLRE1C variant was associated with V-gene and J-gene trimming of TCR beta chains, and the association was replicated in an independent cohort. Assigning TCR associations to individual alleles was difficult when HLA alleles, especially DR and DQ, strongly co-occurred. Most TCR sequences were seen in very few donors, while some public TCRs were found in many individuals. Because HLA typing was missing for some donors at each locus, association tests included only the typed subset. According to a later analysis, parvovirus B19, influenza, CMV and Epstein-Barr virus appeared linked to several top co-occurrence clusters.

The method behind the library was the immunoSEQ multiplex PCR assay. The multiplex PCR relied on a mix of 60 forward primers for TCR Vbeta segments and 13 reverse primers for TCR Jbeta segments. Amplification of the CDR3 region of rearranged TCR beta genes was performed with a multiplex PCR assay on genomic DNA. The Illumina HiSeq System was used to sequence the amplified TCR beta libraries as 87-base-pair reads. The original pipeline was this. A later analysis counted about 80 million unique TCR beta chains across the 500 to 850 repertoires, and roughly 10 million of these chains were shared by at least two donors. A nearest-neighbor algorithm error-corrected the raw reads and collapsed the reads into unique sequences, merging closely related sequences to remove PCR and sequencing errors. Alignment of CDR3 sequences to IMGT reference sequences was used to assign V, D and J gene segments. For a sequence to be retained, at least a six-nucleotide match to both a V gene segment and a J gene segment was required. A rearrangement counted as productive if the CDR3 had no stop codons and remained in frame with V and J, and every other rearrangement counted as non-productive. Following IMGT convention, CDR3 was defined as the stretch from the second conserved V-encoded cysteine to the conserved J-encoded phenylalanine. The earlier analysis of about 590 of the donors excluded sequences that lacked an unambiguous match to a single V gene segment. An earlier analysis of 587 of the donors called V segments functional above 56.7% productive rearrangements and segregating when the between-donor standard deviation exceeded 5%. A statistical classification framework was built to diagnose cytomegalovirus status from the catalog of TCR beta chain sequences. In a later analysis, TCR nucleotide sequences were compared against IMGT/GENE-DB human TR gene sequences so that V and J genes could be assigned. In a later analysis, CDR3 sequences and most-parsimonious VDJ recombination scenarios were assigned using the TCRdist pipeline. In a later analysis, each TCR beta chain was defined by its CDR3 amino acid sequence together with its V-gene family, and reads without a unique V-gene family were excluded. To address suspected cross-contamination and a sequencing artifact, a later analysis removed 592 highly shared, low-generation-probability nucleotide sequences. For each public chain, a later analysis derived a clonal expansion index from normalized ranks of inferred template counts within each repertoire. In a later analysis, generation probabilities were computed using a VDJ recombination model fitted to out-of-frame rearrangements, and the results were checked against IGoR. A later analysis scored TCR-TCR, TCR-HLA and TCR-CMV co-occurrence with hypergeometric tests, applying a repertoire-size bias correction to TCR pairs. To estimate false discovery rates, a later analysis permuted the HLA or CMV assignments 20 times. In a later analysis, co-occurring TCRs were grouped using DBSCAN, and TCRdist sequence similarity was added for clustering within HLA-allele-positive subsets. Co-occurrence clustering excluded repertoires with fewer than 30,000 or more than 120,000 public chains, plus five with anomalous nucleotide sharing. Held by TCRdb, this immuneACCESS table contains in-frame sequences only and omits some clones. Under half of the omission traces to an unresolved V gene where checked; the cause of the rest is unknown. D and trimming come from the DNA, and the V and J calls and clone size come from that table. This sample gives around 150,000 clones in total; roughly four fifths of them show up just once. Of the sample, almost 3% falls within the top ten clones.

As encoded in the germline V gene, CDR1 is LGHNT while CDR2 is FRNRAP. The CDR3 runs 13 amino acids, cysteine and phenylalanine included. CDR3 DNA only is kept here, 39 bases in frame from base 1. The V end loses 7 bases and the J end loses 5 bases, and a stretch of 12 bases separates them. The cohort was made up of approximately 700 healthy bone marrow donors. Cohort members were all nominally healthy when sampled, although unrecorded immune exposures were likely present. The donor was CMV seropositive and was included in the group of 250 to 300 seropositive cohort members. Every donor gave a peripheral blood sample, and the peripheral blood mononuclear cells from that sample were used for TCR beta sequencing. The Qiagen DNeasy Blood Extraction Kit was used to extract genomic DNA from the blood cell samples. On this clone itself: The antigen it recognizes is unknown. One base away there is no much larger clone; base qualities are not given.

This clonotype was sampled from a woman aged 45 to 65 in good health and CMV-seropositive. The V and J genes are TRBV12-5 and TRBJ1-3; no D segment can be confidently identified. The sample consisted of PBMCs. The CDR3 region reads CASDASGRNTIYF. The sequence in DNA is TGTGCTAGTGACGCGTCTGGTCGAAACACCATATATTTT. The entire variable domain, with the stretches around the CDR3 drawn from the reference TRBV12-5 and TRBJ1-3 proteins, is DARVTQTPRHKVTEMGQEVTMRCQPILGHNTVFWYRQTMMQGLELLAYFRNRAPLDDSGMPKDRFSAEMPDATLATLKIQPSEPRDSAVYFCASDASGRNTIYFGEGSWLTVV.